This T cell receptor (beta chain) originates from a study of OX40 agonist ivuxolimab in advanced cancers. Study-level points and caveats: The 0.1-3.0 mg/kg partial responders had among the lowest clonal expansion. Clonal expansion from baseline to week 6 occurred in both CD4+ and CD8+ T cells.

Notes on this clone: Its target is not known.

The germline CDR1 and CDR2 sequences are SGHTA and FQGNSA. Trimming stripped 4 bases from V and 0 bases from J, with 6 bases between. The length of the CDR3 is 13 residues. Sequenced by immunoSEQ multiplex PCR; TCRdb stores in-frame clones only, minus some. Found here are about 36,000 clones, 65% to 80% of them singletons; the top ten hold 8.5% to 14%. The V and J genes are TRBV7-2 and TRBJ1-2; D remains ambiguous. The sample in question was CD4+ or CD8+ T cells sorted from blood, obtained in a trial of the OX40 agonist ivuxolimab. The TCR sequence derives from an adult with an advanced solid tumor such as melanoma, head and neck, liver or kidney cancer. The CDR3 nucleotides are TGTGCCAGCAGCTCAAACTCTAACTATGGCTACACCTTC. Encoded protein: CASSSNSNYGYTF.